A single sample gave rise to the 27 T cell receptor beta chains below, sequenced in a study of T cell responses to AZD1222 COVID-19 vaccine. TCRdb's table, derived via immunoSEQ multiplex PCR, lists solely in-frame clones and lacks some. The sample holds about 140,000 clones. Sequencing was done on a sample of peripheral blood. The receptors were sampled from an adult in good health.

The chain recombines TRBV10-3 with TRBJ1-1; the D gene is possibly TRBD1 (6 bases). Deletions cut 0 bases from V and 11 bases from J, with 16 bases between. This CDR3 spans 14 amino acids. Looked up from germline, CDR1 is ENHRY and CDR2 is SYGVKD. The CDR3 DNA sequence: TGTGCCATCAGTGAGTCGACCGACGGGGGCTGGGCTTTCTTT. Translated, it gives CAISESTDGGWAFF.

J is TRBJ2-3 and V is TRBV25-1; possibly TRBD1 or TRBD2 for D (5 bases each). CDR3 size: 15 residues. V was shortened by 0 bases and J by 2 bases, with 9 bases between the two germline ends. Germline-derived CDR1 and CDR2 are MGHDK and SYGVNS. This CDR3 reads CASSEYGALTDTQYF. The CDR3 nucleotides read TGTGCCAGCAGTGAATACGGGGCCCTCACAGATACGCAGTATTTT.

This chain joins TRBV7-2 and TRBJ2-5; 9 nucleotides match TRBD2. This CDR3 is built from 17 residues. Looked up from germline, CDR1 is SGHTA and CDR2 is FQGNSA. J lost 1 base, V lost 1 base, and 7 bases had no gene match. DNA for the CDR3: TGTGCCAGCAGCTTAGGGGGACTAGCTTCCCTCCAAGAGACCCAGTACTTC. Its protein product is CASSLGGLASLQETQYF.

V and J are TRBV9 and TRBJ2-5; TRBD1 is a possible D gene (5 bases). There are 15 residues in the CDR3. V lost 0 bases, J lost 4 bases, and 13 bases lay in between. Looked up from germline, CDR1 is SGDLS and CDR2 is YYNGEE. The CDR3 reads CASSVEGQGLETQYF. The DNA of the CDR3 is TGTGCCAGCAGCGTAGAGGGTCAGGGATTAGAGACCCAGTACTTC. The variable domain in full, with the rest retrieved from reference TRBV9 and TRBJ2-5, is DSGVTQTPKHLITATGQRVTLRCSPRSGDLSVYWYQQSLDQGLQFLIQYYNGEERAKGNILERFSAQQFPDLHSELNLSSLELGDSALYFCASSVEGQGLETQYFGPGTRLLVL.

V gene TRBV7-2 combines with J gene TRBJ1-2; 7 nucleotides align to TRBD1. The CDR3 has 18 residues. Trimming took 5 bases from V and 7 from J; bases not matched to a gene: 22. Germline loops: CDR1 SGHTA, CDR2 FQGNSA. The chain's CDR3 is CASSQFPTGMGRVGGYTF. In nucleotides, the CDR3 is TGTGCCAGCAGCCAATTTCCGACAGGGATGGGTAGGGTTGGTGGCTACACCTTC. The full variable domain, its missing parts supplied by reference TRBV7-2 and TRBJ1-2, is GAGVSQSPSNKVTEKGKDVELRCDPISGHTALYWYRQSLGQGLEFLIYFQGNSAPDKSGLPSDRFSAERTGGSVSTLTIQRTQQEDSAVYLCASSQFPTGMGRVGGYTFGSGTRLTVV.

The CDR3 DNA reads TGTGCCACCAGCAGGGACAGGGTAGGGGAAAAACTGTTTTTT. Translating gives CATSRDRVGEKLFF. The chain joins TRBV15 to TRBJ1-4, with TRBD1 matching 8 bases. The V gene end was trimmed by 3 bases and the J gene end by 8 bases; junction bases not matched to a gene: 5. Germline V CDR1 and CDR2: LNHNV, YYDKDF (reference sequence). This CDR3 region has 14 residues.

The chain uses TRBV7-2 and TRBJ2-5; no reliable D call. From germline, CDR1 is SGHTA and CDR2 FQGNSA. The CDR3 contains 13 residues. V shed 2 bases and J shed 4 bases, with 8 bases lying between them. The CDR3 loop is CASSLNPRETQYF. The DNA for the CDR3 is TGTGCCAGCAGCTTAAATCCGAGAGAGACCCAGTACTTC.

J is TRBJ1-4 and V is TRBV30; 10 positions match TRBD1. Germline CDR1 is GTSNPN and CDR2 is SVGIG (reference sequence). The CDR3 totals 15 residues. The V segment lost 1 base and the J segment 7 bases; nucleotides outside the gene matches: 6. The CDR3 coding sequence is TGTGCCTGGAGTGAGGGGACAGGGGAGTCTGAAAAACTGTTTTTT. Encoded protein: CAWSEGTGESEKLFF. The whole variable domain, filled in from reference TRBV30 and TRBJ1-4, reads SQTIHQWPATLVQPVGSPLSLECTVEGTSNPNLYWYRQAAGRGLQLLFYSVGIGQISSEVPQNLSASRPQDRQFILSSKKLLLSDSGFYLCAWSEGTGESEKLFFGSGTQLSVL.

About this clone itself: Other DNA sequences of this sample code for an identical CDR3. The chain combines TRBV5-1 with TRBJ2-7; TRBD2 matches 9 bases. Per the germline V gene, CDR1 is SGHRS and CDR2 is YFSETQ. V lost 0 bases, J lost 4 bases, and 5 bases stayed unmatched. The CDR3 sequence is 15 residues long. CDR3 in amino acids: CASSLVASGAYEQYF. In nucleotides, the CDR3 is TGCGCCAGCAGCTTGGTTGCTAGCGGGGCGTACGAGCAGTACTTC.

This chain uses TRBV30 with TRBJ1-1; D gene ambiguous. The CDR3 totals 10 residues. Trimming removed 0 bases from V and 8 bases from J, with 4 bases in between. Germline CDR1 and CDR2: GTSNPN and SVGIG (reference sequence). CDR3: CAWSVGEAFF. CDR3 sequence (DNA): TGTGCCTGGAGTGTGGGGGAAGCTTTCTTT.

This rearrangement joins TRBV9 to TRBJ1-1; tentative D call: TRBD1 (5 bases). Trimming removed 3 bases from V and 0 bases from J, with 9 bases in between. The length of the CDR3 is 14 residues. CDR1 is SGDLS and CDR2 is YYNGEE in the germline V gene. CDR3 loop: CASSEGLLNTEAFF. The CDR3 DNA is TGTGCCAGCAGCGAGGGGTTGTTGAACACTGAAGCTTTCTTT.

The gene calls are TRBV12-3 or TRBV12-4 and TRBJ1-1; weak D call: TRBD1 (5 bases). CDR3 length: 12 amino acids. The V and J ends lost 7 bases and 5 bases respectively, with 11 bases between them. In DNA form, the CDR3 reads TGTGCCAGCACCAGGGCGAGGACTGAAGCTTTCTTT. Its translation: CASTRARTEAFF.

This sequence joins TRBV7-2 and TRBJ2-5; possibly TRBD2 for D (6 bases). The CDR3 is 14 residues long. The V end was cut by 5 bases, the J end by 7 bases, with 17 bases between. The germline gives CDR1 SGHTA, CDR2 FQGNSA. The chain's CDR3 is CASSPLRGDATQYF. Here the CDR3 DNA reads TGTGCCAGCAGCCCCCTCCGCGGGGACGCGACCCAGTACTTC.

The rearrangement uses TRBV19 and TRBJ1-4, with 7 bases that match TRBD1. Germline V gene lookup returns CDR1 LNHDA and CDR2 SQIVND (reference sequence). The CDR3 extends over 15 amino acids. Losses at the gene ends were 5 bases for V and 4 bases for J; bases not matched to a gene: 7. The CDR3 protein is CASSPGTAHNEKLFF. CDR3 DNA: TGTGCCAGTAGTCCCGGGACAGCCCATAATGAAAAACTGTTTTTT.

The chain joins TRBV2 to TRBJ2-1; TRBD2 aligns across 14 bases. Germline V gene sequence: CDR1 SNHLY, CDR2 FYNNEI. The trim removed 5 bases at V and 4 bases at J, leaving 10 bases unmatched. The CDR3 covers 18 residues. The chain's CDR3 is CASSPLPGTSGGYNEQFF. DNA for the CDR3: TGTGCCAGCAGTCCTCTGCCTGGGACTAGCGGGGGTTACAATGAGCAGTTCTTC.

The chain is built from TRBV3-1 (or the pseudogene TRBV3-2) and TRBJ1-2; 9 bases are shared with TRBD1. The germline gives CDR1 LGHDT, CDR2 YNNKEL (reference sequence). After removal of 4 bases from V and 8 bases from J, the junction contained 11 bases not matched to a gene. There are 15 residues in the CDR3. The CDR3 here is CASSPFRTGVSGYTF. The DNA of the CDR3 is TGTGCCAGCAGCCCTTTCCGGACAGGGGTTAGCGGCTACACCTTC.

The chain has TRBV7-8 and TRBJ2-5; D is ambiguous. CDR1 is SGHVS, CDR2 FQNEAQ, per germline. The CDR3 extends over 14 amino acids. Trimming pared 1 base from V and 0 bases from J, leaving 6 bases between. The chain's CDR3 is CASSLGPNQETQYF. CDR3 sequence (DNA): TGTGCCAGCAGCTTAGGGCCGAACCAAGAGACCCAGTACTTC.

The chain recombines TRBV4-3 with TRBJ2-6, with 7 bases aligning to TRBD2. This CDR3 spans 16 amino acids. Germline V gene data show CDR1 as LGHNA and CDR2 as YSLEER. Trimming at V came to 3 bases and at J to 0 bases, leaving 2 bases not matched to a gene. For the CDR3, the DNA is TGCGCCAGCAGCCAGGGGGGGGACTCTGGGGCCAACGTCCTGACTTTC. Its translation is CASSQGGDSGANVLTF.

This chain links TRBV4-2 with TRBJ2-7; TRBD2 matches at 8 bases. This CDR3 contains 14 residues. CDR1 LGHNA and CDR2 YNFKEQ come from the germline V gene. Trimming cost V 1 base and J 2 bases; bases outside gene matches: 1. The CDR3 bases are TGTGCCAGCAGCCAAGTAGCGGGGACCTACGAGCAGTACTTC. This codes for CASSQVAGTYEQYF.

The gene calls are TRBV11-3 and TRBJ2-3; no reliable D call. Deletions cut 1 base from V and 6 bases from J, with 5 bases between. The CDR3 extends over 12 amino acids. Germline V gene data show CDR1 as SGHNT and CDR2 as YENEEA. The CDR3 nucleotides are TGTGCCAGCAGCTTAGTGGGGGATACGCAGTATTTT. This codes for CASSLVGDTQYF.

This chain connects TRBV7-3 to TRBJ1-6; unclear D gene. Germline CDR1 is SGHTA and CDR2 is FQGTGA. Trimming pared 4 bases from V and 7 bases from J, leaving 11 bases between. The CDR3 has 14 amino acids. DNA of the CDR3: TGTGCCAGCAGCTCCGGGAGTAGGAATTCACCCCTCCACTTT. Its translation is CASSSGSRNSPLHF. The complete variable domain, with remaining parts taken from reference TRBV7-3 and TRBJ1-6, reads GAGVSQTPSNKVTEKGKYVELRCDPISGHTALYWYRQSLGQGPEFLIYFQGTGAADDSGLPNDRFFAVRPEGSVSTLKIQRTERGDSAVYLCASSSGSRNSPLHFGNGTRLTVT.

This chain links TRBV5-8 with TRBJ1-5; the match to TRBD1 covers 7 bases. In germline, CDR1 is SGHTS, CDR2 YDEGEE. The CDR3 consists of 15 residues. J lost 1 base, V lost 4 bases, and 5 bases had no gene match. The CDR3 bases are TGTGCCAGCAGCCTAGGGACAGCAAGCAATCAGCCCCAGCATTTT. Protein product: CASSLGTASNQPQHF.

The rearrangement links TRBV5-1 to TRBJ2-3; no reliable D call. The CDR3 has 15 residues. The germline V gene has CDR1 SGHRS and CDR2 YFSETQ. The germline V and J ends were trimmed by 0 bases and 4 bases, with 12 bases remaining between them. CDR3 sequence (DNA): TGCGCCAGCAGCTTGGAAACACGTACCCCAGATACGCAGTATTTT. Protein: CASSLETRTPDTQYF.

CDR3 nucleotide sequence: TGCAGTGCTAGTTTGGAGGGGCGATTCACTGAAGCTTTCTTT. It is translated as CSASLEGRFTEAFF. J is TRBJ1-1 and V is TRBV20-1, with D perhaps matching TRBD1 (5 bases). The CDR3 contains 14 residues. Trimming pared 3 bases from V and 4 bases from J, leaving 15 bases between. Germline V gene lookup returns CDR1 DFQATT and CDR2 SNEGSKA (reference sequence).

The rearrangement links TRBV4-1 to TRBJ1-4; 9 bases match TRBD1. V gave up 1 base and J gave up 6 bases; unmatched junction bases: 0. The CDR3 is 14 residues long. Germline loops: CDR1 MGHRA, CDR2 YSYEKL. The CDR3 sequence is CASSQGTGDEKLFF. In DNA, the CDR3 is TGCGCCAGCAGCCAAGGGACAGGGGATGAAAAACTGTTTTTT.

The rearrangement uses TRBV19 and TRBJ2-1; the D is unclear. The CDR3 is 12 amino acids. V was cut by 5 bases and J by 6 bases, with 8 bases left in between. CDR1 is LNHDA and CDR2 is SQIVND in the germline V gene (reference sequence). For the CDR3, the DNA is TGTGCCAGTAGTCGAGAGATCAATGAGCAGTTCTTC. Translation: CASSREINEQFF.

The V call is TRBV10-1, the J call TRBJ2-1, with D maybe TRBD2 (7 bases). V shed 3 bases and J shed 6 bases, with 9 bases lying between them. Germline V CDR1 and CDR2: WNHNN, SYGVQD (reference sequence). This CDR3 contains 13 residues. The CDR3 protein is CASSEGGGNEQFF. The CDR3 nucleotides read TGCGCCAGCAGTGAAGGGGGGGGCAATGAGCAGTTCTTC.